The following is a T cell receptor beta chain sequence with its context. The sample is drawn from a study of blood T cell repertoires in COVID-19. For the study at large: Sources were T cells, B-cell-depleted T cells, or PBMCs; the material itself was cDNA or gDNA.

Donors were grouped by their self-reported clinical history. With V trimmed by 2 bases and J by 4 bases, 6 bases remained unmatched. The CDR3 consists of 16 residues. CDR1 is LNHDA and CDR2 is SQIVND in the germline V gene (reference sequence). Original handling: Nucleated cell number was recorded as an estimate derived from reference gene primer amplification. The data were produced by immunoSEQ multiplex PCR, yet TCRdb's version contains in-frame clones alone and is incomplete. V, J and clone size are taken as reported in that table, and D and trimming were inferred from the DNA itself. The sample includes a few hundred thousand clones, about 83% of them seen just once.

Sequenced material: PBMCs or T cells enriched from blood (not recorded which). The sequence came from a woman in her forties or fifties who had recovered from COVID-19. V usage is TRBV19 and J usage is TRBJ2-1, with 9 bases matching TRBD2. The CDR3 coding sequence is TGTGCCAGTAGTATATCGGCGGGGGGGATATACAATGAGCAGTTCTTC. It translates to CASSISAGGIYNEQFF.